Detailed here is one T cell receptor (beta chain). The antigen is not known. The CDR3 loop spans 16 amino acids. The J segment lost 2 bases and the V segment lost 4 bases, leaving 3 bases of the junction unmatched. From germline, CDR1 is SGHVS and CDR2 FQNEAQ. The sample originates from a study of T cell responses to AZD1222 COVID-19 vaccine. The study's findings and limits: Females made up more of the donors, who were largely white British, and clonal diversity may have come out too low.

Data came from immunoSEQ multiplex PCR; TCRdb stores just in-frame clones and leaves some out. The data contain around 90,000 clones, 80% to 90% of them seen just once; the ten biggest clones take up 5.5% to 7%. Sequenced here: peripheral blood, sampled on day 0 of AZD1222 vaccination. This TCR came from an adult in good health. V usage is TRBV7-8 and J usage is TRBJ1-6; 9 nucleotides agree with TRBD1. In nucleotides, the CDR3 is TGTGCCAGCAGCTCGCGACAGGGGGCCTATAATTCACCCCTCCACTTT. Encoded protein: CASSSRQGAYNSPLHF.